A single sample is the source of the 15 T cell receptor beta chains below, sequenced in a study of blood T cell repertoires in COVID-19. Measured with immunoSEQ multiplex PCR; TCRdb has only the in-frame clones, and not every one. This sample has roughly 69,000 clones, with roughly 80% found just once. Sequencing was done on a sample of PBMCs or T cells enriched from blood (not recorded which). These TCRs come from a middle-aged woman with acute COVID-19.

This chain joins TRBV11-2 and TRBJ2-3, with TRBD1 identical over 8 bases. Germline CDR1 SGHAT, CDR2 FQNNGV. The CDR3 extends over 15 amino acids. Trimming took 4 bases from V and 1 from J; bases not matched to a gene: 4. The chain's CDR3 is CASSSGGGGTDTQYF. The CDR3 nucleotides read TGTGCCAGCAGCTCAGGGGGCGGGGGCACAGATACGCAGTATTTT.

The V call is TRBV29-1, the J call TRBJ2-2; unclear D gene. This CDR3 is 12 amino acids long. V lost 6 bases to trimming and J lost 1 base, with 6 bases between them. The germline CDR1 and CDR2 sequences are SQVTM and ANQGSEA. CDR3: CSVSRNTGELFF. CDR3 nucleotide sequence: TGCAGCGTCTCGCGGAACACCGGGGAGCTGTTTTTT.

The rearrangement links TRBV2 to TRBJ2-7, with 7 bases identical to TRBD2. Looked up from germline, CDR1 is SNHLY and CDR2 is FYNNEI. V lost 7 bases to trimming and J lost 4 bases; unmatched junction nucleotides: 19. The CDR3 totals 17 residues. The CDR3 nucleotides are TGTGCCAGCATTCGGGGGGAGACGGCGGGAGTTCTGTACGAGCAGTACTTC. Translated: CASIRGETAGVLYEQYF.

CDR3 region: CASGRDSRSEQYV. The CDR3, as DNA: TGTGCCAGCGGTCGGGACAGCCGAAGCGAGCAGTACGTC. V usage is TRBV6-5 and J usage is TRBJ2-7; TRBD1 matches at 7 bases. Germline-derived CDR1 and CDR2 are MNHEY and SVGAGI. The trim removed 8 bases at V and 6 bases at J, leaving 10 bases unmatched. The CDR3 loop spans 13 amino acids.

The V and J genes are TRBV6-4 and TRBJ2-2; D remains ambiguous. The V and J ends lost 6 bases and 1 base respectively, with 6 bases between them. This CDR3 spans 13 amino acids. Germline loops: CDR1 MRHNA, CDR2 SNTAGT. The CDR3 sequence: CASRELNTGELFF. CDR3 coding DNA: TGTGCCAGCAGAGAACTGAACACCGGGGAGCTGTTTTTT.

This clone occurred a few times. The chain is built from TRBV5-6 and TRBJ1-6; D may be TRBD1 (5 bases). Germline assignment: CDR1 SGHDT and CDR2 YYEEEE. The V end lost 3 bases, the J end lost 9 bases, and 13 bases lay between the germline ends. CDR3 length: 14 amino acids. CDR3 residues: CASSWTPSGSPLHF. The CDR3 region has the DNA TGTGCCAGCAGCTGGACACCAAGTGGTTCACCCCTCCACTTT.

The gene calls are TRBV14 and TRBJ1-4, with D possibly TRBD1 on 5 matching bases. The CDR3 spans 14 residues. The germline V and J ends were trimmed by 4 bases and 5 bases, with 11 bases remaining between them. Per the germline V gene, CDR1 is SGHDN and CDR2 is FVKESK. The CDR3, as DNA: TGTGCCAGCAGCCGAAACAGGAAGAATGAAAAACTGTTTTTT. Translated: CASSRNRKNEKLFF. Variable domain in full (rest from reference TRBV14 and TRBJ1-4): EAGVTQFPSHSVIEKGQTVTLRCDPISGHDNLYWYRRVMGKEIKFLLHFVKESKQDESGMPNNRFLAERTGGTYSTLKVQPAELEDSGVYFCASSRNRKNEKLFFGSGTQLSVL.

The chain couples TRBV6-5 to TRBJ1-2, with D possibly being TRBD1 (5 bases). V lost 0 bases, J lost 2 bases, and 7 bases lay in between. CDR3 length: 14 amino acids. Germline CDR1 MNHEY, CDR2 SVGAGI. The CDR3 sequence: CASSYSGGNYGYTF. The CDR3 DNA is TGTGCCAGCAGTTACTCGGGGGGAAACTATGGCTACACCTTC.

V usage is TRBV4-1 and J usage is TRBJ2-1; 14 bases fit TRBD2. The trim removed 1 base at V and 7 bases at J, leaving 9 bases unmatched. This CDR3 has 18 amino acids. Germline V gives CDR1 MGHRA, CDR2 YSYEKL. The CDR3 sequence: CASSQVDMGLAGVNEQFF. CDR3 DNA: TGCGCCAGCAGCCAAGTGGATATGGGACTAGCGGGGGTAAATGAGCAGTTCTTC.

This clone was recorded only once. The chain carries TRBV7-2 and TRBJ2-1; TRBD2 agrees at 8 bases. Germline CDR1 SGHTA, CDR2 FQGNSA. The CDR3 totals 14 residues. Unmatched junction bases numbered 5, after V lost 0 bases and J lost 10 bases. CDR3 residues: CASSLAPGGGEQFF. In DNA, the CDR3 is TGTGCCAGCAGCTTAGCGCCCGGGGGGGGCGAGCAGTTCTTC.

The V gene is TRBV7-9, the J gene TRBJ1-1; D possibly corresponds to TRBD1 (5 bases). With 5 bases removed from V and 3 bases from J, the gap between germline ends came to 22 bases. This CDR3 comprises 17 residues. Looked up from germline, CDR1 is SEHNR and CDR2 is FQNEAQ (reference sequence). The CDR3: CASSTSRGFAMDTEAFF. The DNA of the CDR3 is TGTGCCAGCAGCACCTCTAGGGGATTTGCAATGGACACTGAAGCTTTCTTT. The whole variable domain, filled in from reference TRBV7-9 and TRBJ1-1, reads DTGVSQNPRHKITKRGQNVTFRCDPISEHNRLYWYRQTLGQGPEFLTYFQNEAQLEKSRLLSDRFSAERPKGSFSTLEIQRTEQGDSAMYLCASSTSRGFAMDTEAFFGQGTRLTVV.

This clone has just one count. The gene calls are TRBV9 and TRBJ2-7; 9 bases agree with TRBD1. Germline V CDR1 and CDR2: SGDLS, YYNGEE. The CDR3 consists of 15 residues. V shed 3 bases, J shed 6 bases, and the junction held 10 bases outside the gene matches. CDR3: CASSAATGGDSEQYF. The CDR3 nucleotides are TGTGCCAGCAGCGCCGCGACAGGGGGGGACTCCGAGCAGTACTTC.

The CDR3 coding sequence is TGTGCCAGCAGCTTAGGTACAGGGGGGACCCAGTACTTC. Residues: CASSLGTGGTQYF. V and J are TRBV11-1 and TRBJ2-5; 8 positions agree with TRBD1. The CDR3 is 13 amino acids. Germline values: CDR1 SGHAT, CDR2 FQDESV (reference sequence). The V gene end was trimmed by 1 base and the J gene end by 7 bases; junction bases not matched to a gene: 2.

This clone ranks as medium-sized (0.01 to 0.1%). This rearrangement joins TRBV13 to TRBJ2-3, with TRBD2 matching over 15 bases. The trim removed 4 bases at V and 1 base at J, leaving 3 bases unmatched. Germline assignment: CDR1 PRHDT and CDR2 FYEKMQ (reference sequence). The CDR3 is made up of 17 amino acids. The CDR3 here is CASSWTSGGEGTDTQYF. CDR3 DNA sequence: TGTGCCAGCAGCTGGACTAGCGGGGGGGAAGGCACAGATACGCAGTATTTT.

This chain uses TRBV7-6 with TRBJ2-3; tentatively, D is TRBD2 (5 bases). Trimming took 4 bases from V and 2 from J, leaving 13 bases between them. Germline CDR1 SGHVS, CDR2 FNYEAQ. The CDR3 is 15 residues long. CDR3 nucleotides: TGTGCCAGCAGCTACACTAGTGGTGTCACAGATACGCAGTATTTT. Amino acid sequence: CASSYTSGVTDTQYF.